Listed below are T cell receptor beta chains from one sample, sequenced in a study of cytomegalovirus exposure and HLA in healthy donors. Assay used: immunoSEQ multiplex PCR; TCRdb lists only in-frame clones, some missing. Here the sample table reports about 160,000 clones. The sample taken for sequencing was PBMCs. Every receptor here comes from a woman aged 55-69 years in good health and CMV-seronegative. The CDR3 runs from the conserved cysteine through the conserved F or W. D genes are given only for firm matches.

j_call | v_call | d_call | cdr3_nt | cdr3_aa
TRBJ1-1 | TRBV5-4 | TRBD1 | TGTGCCAGCAGCACGCCGGGACAGGGCGTAGGTAACACTGAAGCTTTCTTT | CASSTPGQGVGNTEAFF
TRBJ2-3 | TRBV5-4 | TRBD1 | TGTGCCAGCAGCTTGAGACAGGGGCCAGATACGCAGTATTTT | CASSLRQGPDTQYF
TRBJ2-1 | TRBV5-6 | NA | TGTGCCAGCAGCTTGTCGCCTAGAACATACAATGAGCAGTTCTTC | CASSLSPRTYNEQFF
TRBJ1-3 | TRBV7-2 | TRBD1 | TGTGCCAGCAGCTTAGACGCGACAGGGGGAGGAAACACCATATATTTT | CASSLDATGGGNTIYF
TRBJ2-7 | TRBV13 | TRBD2 | TGTGCCAGCAGACCTAGCGGGGCCTACGAGCAGTACTTC | CASRPSGAYEQYF
TRBJ2-2 | TRBV6-5 | NA | TGTGCCAGCAGTTACCAAAACAGGGCGGCCACCGGGGAGCTGTTTTTT | CASSYQNRAATGELFF
TRBJ2-1 | TRBV15 | TRBD2 | TGTGCCACCAGCCCTCGGACTAGCGGGATCTACAATGAGCAGTTCTTC | CATSPRTSGIYNEQFF
TRBJ1-5 | TRBV2 | TRBD1 | TGTGCCAGCACCAATATCCGGGACAGGGTTCAGCCCCAGCATTTT | CASTNIRDRVQPQHF
TRBJ1-4 | TRBV2 | NA | TGTGCCAGCATCCCGCGAGCAGGGTCATGGGAAAAACTGTTTTTT | CASIPRAGSWEKLFF
TRBJ2-2 | TRBV27 | TRBD2 | TGTGCCAGCAGGAGCGGGAGGGGGGCCGGGGAGCTGTTTTTT | CASRSGRGAGELFF
TRBJ2-1 | TRBV6-6 | TRBD1 | TGTGCCAGCAGAAACCGGGACAGGGTCTACAATGAGCAGTTCTTC | CASRNRDRVYNEQFF
TRBJ1-4 | TRBV9 | TRBD1 | TGTGCCAGCAGCGTAGTCGCGGGACAGGGAGGAGAAAAACTGTTTTTT | CASSVVAGQGGEKLFF
TRBJ1-5 | TRBV10-3 | NA | TGTGCCATCAGTGAGTCGACCCCAGGGGATCAGCCCCAGCATTTT | CAISESTPGDQPQHF
TRBJ2-1 | TRBV10-1 | TRBD1 | TGCGCCAGCAGTGACGGAAGAAGGGGGCTCTACAATGAGCAGTTCTTC | CASSDGRRGLYNEQFF
TRBJ2-5 | TRBV5-1 | TRBD1 | TGCGCCAGCAGCTTGACAGGGGGCCAAGAGACCCAGTACTTC | CASSLTGGQETQYF
TRBJ1-2 | TRBV25-1 | TRBD1 | TGTGCCAGCAGTTCGGGACAGGGGCTATGGGGCTACACCTTC | CASSSGQGLWGYTF
TRBJ2-7 | TRBV6-5 | TRBD2 | TGTGCCAGCACAACTAGCGATCCGAGCTCCTACGAGCAGTACTTC | CASTTSDPSSYEQYF
TRBJ2-3 | TRBV18 | TRBD2 | TGTGCCAGCGGTCAACGCGGGAGTCGGGCAGATACGCAGTATTTT | CASGQRGSRADTQYF
TRBJ1-1 | TRBV19 | NA | TGTGCCAGTAGTGTGGACATGAACACTGAAGCTTTCTTT | CASSVDMNTEAFF
TRBJ1-6 | TRBV27 | TRBD1 | TGTGCCAGTTCCCGGGACAGGTATAATTCACCCCTCCACTTT | CASSRDRYNSPLHF
TRBJ2-1 | TRBV15 | TRBD1 | TGTGCCACCAGGCCCGGGACAGGGGCCTACAATGAGCAGTTCTTC | CATRPGTGAYNEQFF
TRBJ1-1 | TRBV5-1 | NA | TGCGCCAGCAGCCAGGGACATAATACAGCTGAAGCTTTCTTT | CASSQGHNTAEAFF
TRBJ2-6 | TRBV4-3 | NA | TGCGCCAGCAGCCAAGATGGAATGAGCAGGGGGGCCAACGTCCTGACTTTC | CASSQDGMSRGANVLTF
TRBJ2-5 | TRBV27 | NA | TGTGCCAGCAGTTCGTTCTCCCCCCAAGAGACCCAGTACTTC | CASSSFSPQETQYF
TRBJ2-7 | TRBV5-1 | NA | TGCGCCAGCAGCGGGGGGAATTCGCAGGAGCAGTACTTC | CASSGGNSQEQYF
TRBJ1-5 | TRBV19 | TRBD1 | TGTGCCAGTAGTGACAGGGGTAATCAGCCCCAGCATTTT | CASSDRGNQPQHF
TRBJ2-2 | TRBV5-1 | NA | TGCGCCAGCAGCTTAAATATCGGCACCGGGGAGCTGTTTTTT | CASSLNIGTGELFF
TRBJ1-5 | TRBV6-1 | NA | TGTGCCAGCAGTGACAGGTGGATCAATCAGCCCCAGCATTTT | CASSDRWINQPQHF
TRBJ2-1 | TRBV2 | TRBD1 | TGTGCCAACTCGGACAGGGGGCCTTACAATGAGCAGTTCTTC | CANSDRGPYNEQFF